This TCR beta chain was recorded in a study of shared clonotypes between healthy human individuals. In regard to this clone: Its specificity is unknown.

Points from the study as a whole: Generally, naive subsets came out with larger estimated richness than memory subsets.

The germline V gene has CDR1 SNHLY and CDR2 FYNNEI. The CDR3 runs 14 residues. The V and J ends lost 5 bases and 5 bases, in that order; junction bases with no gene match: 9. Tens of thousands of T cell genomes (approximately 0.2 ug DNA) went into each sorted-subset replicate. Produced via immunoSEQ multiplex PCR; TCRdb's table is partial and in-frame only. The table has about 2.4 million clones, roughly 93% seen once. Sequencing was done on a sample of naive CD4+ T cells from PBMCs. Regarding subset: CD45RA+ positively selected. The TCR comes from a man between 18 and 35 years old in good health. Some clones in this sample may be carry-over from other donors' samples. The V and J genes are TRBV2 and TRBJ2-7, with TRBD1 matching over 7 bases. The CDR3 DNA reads TGTGCCAGCAGTCGTGACAGGGCTTTACACGAGCAGTACTTC. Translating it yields CASSRDRALHEQYF.